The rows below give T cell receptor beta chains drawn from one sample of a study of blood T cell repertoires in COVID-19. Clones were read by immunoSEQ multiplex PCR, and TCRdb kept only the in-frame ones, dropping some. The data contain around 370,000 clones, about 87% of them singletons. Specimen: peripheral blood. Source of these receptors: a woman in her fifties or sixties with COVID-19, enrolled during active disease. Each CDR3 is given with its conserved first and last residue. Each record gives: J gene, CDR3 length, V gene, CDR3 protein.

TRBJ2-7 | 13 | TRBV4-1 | CASSLDITYEQYF
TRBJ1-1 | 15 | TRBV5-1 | CASSRYGQGGPEAFF
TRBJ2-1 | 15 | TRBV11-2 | CASSLVSGLYNEQFF
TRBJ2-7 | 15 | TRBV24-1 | CATSDFRGRTYEQYF
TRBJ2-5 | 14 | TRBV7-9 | CASSLTGGRETQYF
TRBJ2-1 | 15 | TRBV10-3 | CATTGGGYDRREQFF
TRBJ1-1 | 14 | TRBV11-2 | CASRSGQPNTEAFF
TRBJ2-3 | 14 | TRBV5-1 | CASSLTSTGDTQYF
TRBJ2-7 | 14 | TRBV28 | CATSIPGQIYEQYF
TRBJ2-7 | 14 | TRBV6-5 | CASSYGGRVNEQYF
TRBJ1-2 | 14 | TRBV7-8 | CASSSLTQGGGYTF
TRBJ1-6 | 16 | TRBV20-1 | CSASPNDRPYNSPLHF
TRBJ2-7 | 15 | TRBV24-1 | CATSDRGTNSYEQYF
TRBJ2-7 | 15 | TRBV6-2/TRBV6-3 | CASSYSGVGAYEQYF
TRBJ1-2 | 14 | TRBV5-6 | CASSLGQNEYGYTF
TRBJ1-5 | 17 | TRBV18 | CASSPPGTGGANQPQHF
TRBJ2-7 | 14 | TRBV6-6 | CASIEGAPHYEQYF
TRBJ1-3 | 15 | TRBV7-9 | CASSSPGTAGNTIYF
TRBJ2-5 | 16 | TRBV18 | CASSPSGPSGQETQYF
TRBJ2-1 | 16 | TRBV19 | CASIPAGLAGYNEQFF
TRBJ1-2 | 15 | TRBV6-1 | CASSDWGTGNYGYTF
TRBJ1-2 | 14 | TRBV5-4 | CASSLWSVNYGYTF
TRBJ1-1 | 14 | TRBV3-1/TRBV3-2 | CASSHFGQVTEAFF
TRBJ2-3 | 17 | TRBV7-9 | CASSLRVRSGQTDTQYF
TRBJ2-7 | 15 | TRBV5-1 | CASSVGQGSAYEQYF
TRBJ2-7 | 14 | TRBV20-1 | CSASSGRALGEQYF
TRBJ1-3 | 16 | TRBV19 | CASIGVRSNSGNTIYF
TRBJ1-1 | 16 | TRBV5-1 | CASSLERGGSNTEAFF
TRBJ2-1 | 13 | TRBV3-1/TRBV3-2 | CASEGGRGNEQFF
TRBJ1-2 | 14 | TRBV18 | CASSPPSRANGYTF
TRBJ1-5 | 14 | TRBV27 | CASSFQVGNQPQHF
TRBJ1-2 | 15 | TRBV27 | CASSLLAGANYGYTF
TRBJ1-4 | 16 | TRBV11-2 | CASSSWDRGLNEKLFF